This T cell receptor (beta chain) originates from a study of shared clonotypes between healthy human individuals. Study-level points and caveats: What rarefaction showed was incomplete sorted-subset sequencing despite large depth. Relative to memory subsets, naive subsets generally showed larger estimated richness.

This CDR3 is 15 amino acids long. V was clipped by 4 bases and J by 1 base, with 13 bases between them. CDR1 and CDR2 (germline): MRHNA, SNTAGT. Everyone who donated was a Caucasian adult who lived in Nashville, Tennessee. Using immunoSEQ multiplex PCR, the repertoire was profiled, and TCRdb retains in-frame clones only, with some absent. Counted here are 2 million to 2.5 million clones, about 94% occurring once; the ten biggest clones make up 0.1% to 0.15%. Of note for this clone: Its antigen is still unknown.

The TCR sequence derives from a man between 18 and 35 years old in good health. Material for sequencing was naive CD4+ T cells sorted from blood. The subset is: CD45RA+ positively selected. The rearrangement uses TRBV6-4 and TRBJ2-5; D is possibly TRBD1 (5 bases). The CDR3 loop is CASSARQPFQETQYF. For the CDR3, the DNA is TGTGCCAGCAGTGCCAGACAGCCATTCCAAGAGACCCAGTACTTC.